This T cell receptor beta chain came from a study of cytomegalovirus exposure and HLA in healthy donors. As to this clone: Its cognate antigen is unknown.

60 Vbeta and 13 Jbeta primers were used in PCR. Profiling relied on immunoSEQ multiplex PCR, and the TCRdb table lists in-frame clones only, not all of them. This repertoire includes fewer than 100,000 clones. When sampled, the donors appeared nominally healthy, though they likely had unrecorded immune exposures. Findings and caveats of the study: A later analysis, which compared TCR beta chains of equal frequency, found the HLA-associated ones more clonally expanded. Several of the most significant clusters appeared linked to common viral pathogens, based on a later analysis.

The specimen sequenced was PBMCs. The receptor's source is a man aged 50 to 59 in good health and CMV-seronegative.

This CDR3 reads CASSLPWGGGETQYF. CDR3 nucleotide sequence: TGTGCCAGCAGTTTGCCTTGGGGAGGTGGGGAGACCCAGTACTTC. This chain links TRBV28 with TRBJ2-5, with D perhaps TRBD2 (6 bases). From germline, CDR1 is MDHEN and CDR2 SYDVKM. The CDR3 sequence is 15 residues long. V dropped 3 bases and J dropped 5 bases, with 16 bases sitting between them.